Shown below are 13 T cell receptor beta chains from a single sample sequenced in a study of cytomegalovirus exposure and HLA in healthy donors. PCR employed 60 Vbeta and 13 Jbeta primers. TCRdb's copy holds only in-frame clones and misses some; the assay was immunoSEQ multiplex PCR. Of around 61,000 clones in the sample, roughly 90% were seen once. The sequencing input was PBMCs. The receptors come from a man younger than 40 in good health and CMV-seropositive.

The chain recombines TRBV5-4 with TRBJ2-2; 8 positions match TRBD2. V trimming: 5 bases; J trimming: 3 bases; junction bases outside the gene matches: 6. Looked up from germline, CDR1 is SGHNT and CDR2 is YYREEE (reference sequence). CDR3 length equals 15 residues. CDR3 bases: TGTGCCAGCAGACGCGGGGGGAGGGACACCGGGGAGCTGTTTTTT. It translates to CASRRGGRDTGELFF. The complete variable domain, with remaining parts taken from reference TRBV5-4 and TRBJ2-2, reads ETGVTQSPTHLIKTRGQQVTLRCSSQSGHNTVSWYQQALGQGPQFIFQYYREEENGRGNFPPRFSGLQFPNYSSELNVNALELDDSALYLCASRRGGRDTGELFFGEGSRLTVL.

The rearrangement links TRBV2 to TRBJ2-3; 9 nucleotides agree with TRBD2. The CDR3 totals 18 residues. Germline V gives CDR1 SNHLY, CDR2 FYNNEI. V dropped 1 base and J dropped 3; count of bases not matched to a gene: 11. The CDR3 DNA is TGTGCCAGCAGTGAAGGAGCGGGAGGAGGTGTGTATACAGATACGCAGTATTTT. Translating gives CASSEGAGGGVYTDTQYF.

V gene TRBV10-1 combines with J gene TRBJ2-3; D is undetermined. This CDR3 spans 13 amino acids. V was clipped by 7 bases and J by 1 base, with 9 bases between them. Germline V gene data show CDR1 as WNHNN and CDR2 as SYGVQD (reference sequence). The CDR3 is CASNNRCTDTQYF. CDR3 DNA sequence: TGCGCCAGCAACAACAGATGCACAGATACGCAGTATTTT.

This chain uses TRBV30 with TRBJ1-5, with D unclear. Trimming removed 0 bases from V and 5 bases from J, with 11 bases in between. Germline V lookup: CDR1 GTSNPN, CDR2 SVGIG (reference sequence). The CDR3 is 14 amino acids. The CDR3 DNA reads TGTGCCTGGAGTGTGGGCCAGTCTTATCAGCCCCAGCATTTT. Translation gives CAWSVGQSYQPQHF.

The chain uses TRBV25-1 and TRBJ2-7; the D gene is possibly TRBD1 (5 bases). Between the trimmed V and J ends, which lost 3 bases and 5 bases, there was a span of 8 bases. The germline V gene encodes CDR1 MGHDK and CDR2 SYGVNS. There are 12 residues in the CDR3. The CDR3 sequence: CASSDGRDEQYF. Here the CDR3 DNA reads TGTGCCAGCAGTGACGGCAGGGACGAGCAGTACTTC.

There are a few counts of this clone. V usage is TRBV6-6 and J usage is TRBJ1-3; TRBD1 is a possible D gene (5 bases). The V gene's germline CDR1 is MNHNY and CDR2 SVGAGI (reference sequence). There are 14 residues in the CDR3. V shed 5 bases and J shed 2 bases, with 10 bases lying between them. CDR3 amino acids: CASSADRTGNTIYF. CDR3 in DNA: TGTGCCAGCAGTGCCGACAGAACTGGAAACACCATATATTTT.

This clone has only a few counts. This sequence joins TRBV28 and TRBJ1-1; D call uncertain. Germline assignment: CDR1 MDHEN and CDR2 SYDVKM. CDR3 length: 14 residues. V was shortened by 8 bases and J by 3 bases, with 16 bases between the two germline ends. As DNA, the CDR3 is TGTGCCAGCCACCCCCCATGGGCCTACACTGAAGCTTTCTTT. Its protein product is CASHPPWAYTEAFF.

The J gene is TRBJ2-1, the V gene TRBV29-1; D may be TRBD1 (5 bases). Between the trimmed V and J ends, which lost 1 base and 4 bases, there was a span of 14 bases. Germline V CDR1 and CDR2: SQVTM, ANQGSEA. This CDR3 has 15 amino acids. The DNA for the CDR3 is TGCAGCGTTGAAGTACAGGTGAATTTTTACAATGAGCAGTTCTTC. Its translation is CSVEVQVNFYNEQFF.

CDR3 DNA sequence: TGTGCCAGCAGTCCAGCCGGGATAACGAACACTGAAGCTTTCTTT. This gives the protein CASSPAGITNTEAFF. The chain uses TRBV7-9 and TRBJ1-1; the D is unclear. CDR1 and CDR2 from the germline V gene are SEHNR and FQNEAQ (reference sequence). V dropped 6 bases and J dropped 1 base, with 15 bases sitting between them. The CDR3 is 15 amino acids. Based on the CDR3 plus reference TRBV7-9 and TRBJ1-1, the full variable domain is DTGVSQNPRHKITKRGQNVTFRCDPISEHNRLYWYRQTLGQGPEFLTYFQNEAQLEKSRLLSDRFSAERPKGSFSTLEIQRTEQGDSAMYLCASSPAGITNTEAFFGQGTRLTVV.

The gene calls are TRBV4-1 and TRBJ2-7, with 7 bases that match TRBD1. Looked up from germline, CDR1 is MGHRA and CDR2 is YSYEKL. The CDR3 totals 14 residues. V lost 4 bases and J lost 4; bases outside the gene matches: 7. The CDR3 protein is CASSLRQGGYEQYF. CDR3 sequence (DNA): TGCGCCAGCAGCCTCAGACAGGGCGGGTACGAGCAGTACTTC.

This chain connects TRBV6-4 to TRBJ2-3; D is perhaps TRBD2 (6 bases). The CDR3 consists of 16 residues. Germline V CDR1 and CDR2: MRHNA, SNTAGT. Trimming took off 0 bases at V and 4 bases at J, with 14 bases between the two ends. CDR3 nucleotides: TGTGCCAGCAGTGACTCAGGAGCGGGCCCTTCAGATACGCAGTATTTT. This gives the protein CASSDSGAGPSDTQYF.

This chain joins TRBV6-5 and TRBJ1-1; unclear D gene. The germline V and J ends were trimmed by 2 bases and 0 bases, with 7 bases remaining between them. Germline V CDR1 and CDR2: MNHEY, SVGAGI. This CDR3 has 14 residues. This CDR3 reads CASSYGQLNTEAFF. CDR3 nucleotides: TGTGCCAGCAGTTACGGGCAGTTGAACACTGAAGCTTTCTTT.

The CDR3 sequence is CASSSRQGGYEQYF. The DNA for the CDR3 is TGTGCCAGCAGCTCCCGACAGGGAGGCTACGAGCAGTACTTC. The rearrangement links TRBV11-3 to TRBJ2-7, with a possible D match to TRBD1 (7 bases). V was clipped by 4 bases and J by 3 bases, with 13 bases between them. The germline gives CDR1 SGHNT, CDR2 YENEEA. There are 14 residues in the CDR3.